This T cell receptor (beta chain) appears in the sequencing data of a study of cytomegalovirus exposure and HLA in healthy donors. In the study overall: The approximately 120 validation repertoires used the same platform as the roughly 700 first-cohort repertoires (as reported by a later analysis).

Comment on this clone: The target antigen is unknown.

Germline CDR1 is MNHNS and CDR2 is SASEGT. Trimming took 0 bases from V and 2 from J, leaving 8 bases between them. The CDR3 consists of 14 residues. Here immunoSEQ multiplex PCR was the method, and the copy in TCRdb shows in-frame clones only, minus some. The repertoire consists of 220,000 or so clones, with approximately 80% occurring once and the leading ten covering around 15%. Points from the study as a whole: Three CMV-associated chains were confirmed in vitro to be specific for CMV antigens.

The origin of this receptor is a woman between 25 and 40 years old in good health and CMV-seropositive. The chain uses TRBV6-1 and TRBJ2-7, with D possibly matching TRBD2 (6 bases). Sample: PBMCs. The DNA for the CDR3 is TGTGCCAGCAGTGAAGCTAGCGGAACCTACGAGCAGTACTTC. This translates into CASSEASGTYEQYF.